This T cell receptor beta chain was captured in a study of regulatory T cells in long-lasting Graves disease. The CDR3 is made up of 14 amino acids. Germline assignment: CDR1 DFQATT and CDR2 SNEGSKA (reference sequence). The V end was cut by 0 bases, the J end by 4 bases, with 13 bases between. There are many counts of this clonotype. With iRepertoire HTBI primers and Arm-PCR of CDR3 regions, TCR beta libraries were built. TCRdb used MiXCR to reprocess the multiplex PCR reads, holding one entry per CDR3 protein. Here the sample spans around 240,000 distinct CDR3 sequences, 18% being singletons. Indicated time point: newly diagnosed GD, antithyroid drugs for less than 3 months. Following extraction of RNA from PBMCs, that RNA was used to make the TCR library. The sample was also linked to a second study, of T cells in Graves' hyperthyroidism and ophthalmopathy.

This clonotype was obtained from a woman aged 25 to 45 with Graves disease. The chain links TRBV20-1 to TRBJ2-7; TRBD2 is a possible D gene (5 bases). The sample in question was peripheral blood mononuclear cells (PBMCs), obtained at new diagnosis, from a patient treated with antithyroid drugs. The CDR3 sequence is CSARDRRQRYEQYF. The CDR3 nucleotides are TGCAGTGCTAGAGATCGGAGGCAAAGATACGAGCAGTACTTC.